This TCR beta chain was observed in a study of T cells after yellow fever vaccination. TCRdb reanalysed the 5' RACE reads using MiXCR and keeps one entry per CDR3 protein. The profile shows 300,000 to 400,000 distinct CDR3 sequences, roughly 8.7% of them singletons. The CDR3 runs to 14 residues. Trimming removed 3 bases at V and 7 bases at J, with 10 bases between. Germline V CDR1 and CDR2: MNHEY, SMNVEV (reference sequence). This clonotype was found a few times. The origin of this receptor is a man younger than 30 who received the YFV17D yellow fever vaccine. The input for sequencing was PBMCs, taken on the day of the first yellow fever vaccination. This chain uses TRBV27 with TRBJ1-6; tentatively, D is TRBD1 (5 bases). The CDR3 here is CASSFKDTNSPLHF. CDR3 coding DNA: TGTGCCAGCAGTTTTAAGGACACGAATTCACCCCTCCACTTT.